The 5 T cell receptor beta chains in this list originate from one sample, sequenced in a study of regulatory T cells in long-lasting Graves disease. The sample's time point: persistent/refractory GD, antithyroid drugs over 5 years with positive TRAb. Researchers made the TCR library from RNA that was extracted from PBMCs. Arm-PCR of CDR3 regions and iRepertoire HTBI primers were the basis on which TCR beta libraries were built. One entry per CDR3 protein results from TCRdb running MiXCR on the multiplex PCR reads. The sample consists of around 500,000 distinct CDR3 sequences, less than 25% of them appearing once. The material was peripheral blood mononuclear cells (PBMCs), obtained when the disease was refractory, from a patient treated with antithyroid drugs. The receptors shown here come from a female donor with Graves disease.

The chain employs TRBV29-1 and TRBJ2-7; either TRBD1 or TRBD2 may supply D (6 bases each). Germline loops: CDR1 SQVTM, CDR2 ANQGSEA. V was trimmed by 4 bases and J by 7 bases, leaving 14 bases between them. This CDR3 is 12 amino acids long. Written as DNA, the CDR3 is TGCAGCGTTGGGGGGGCCTCGGGGGAGCAGTACTTC. Amino acids: CSVGGASGEQYF.

This chain joins TRBV6-1 and TRBJ1-3, with TRBD1 matching over 9 bases. J was trimmed by 0 bases and V by 6 bases; bases with no gene match: 9. CDR1 and CDR2 from the germline V gene are MNHNS and SASEGT. CDR3 size: 17 residues. The CDR3 loop is CASRAGTGRSSGNTIYF. The CDR3 DNA reads as TGTGCCAGCAGGGCCGGGACAGGGCGAAGCTCTGGAAACACCATATATTTT.

Many counts were recorded for this clonotype. The CDR3 sequence is CATEVNYGYTF. CDR3 nucleotides: TGTGCCACCGAGGTCAACTATGGCTACACCTTC. V is TRBV19 and J is TRBJ1-2; unclear D gene. Trimming removed 10 bases from V and 2 bases from J, with 8 bases in between. Per the germline V gene, CDR1 is LNHDA and CDR2 is SQIVND (reference sequence). The CDR3 contains 11 residues.

The DNA of the CDR3 is TGTGCCACCAGCCGGGCGGGCAATGAGCAGTTCTTC. It is translated as CATSRAGNEQFF. The chain links TRBV6-2 or TRBV6-3 to TRBJ2-1; possibly TRBD2 for D (5 bases). Trimming stripped 10 bases from V and 6 bases from J, with 13 bases between. Germline CDR1 reads MNHEY; CDR2 reads SVGEGT. This CDR3 is 12 amino acids long.

In this sample, this clonotype turned up many times. This rearrangement joins TRBV20-1 to TRBJ2-5, with TRBD1 identical over 8 bases. Germline values: CDR1 DFQATT, CDR2 SNEGSKA (reference sequence). With V trimmed by 4 bases and J by 1 base, 8 bases remained unmatched. The CDR3 consists of 15 residues. CDR3 in amino acids: CSATPLGQGQETQYF. The DNA for the CDR3 is TGCAGTGCTACCCCGCTCGGACAGGGCCAAGAGACCCAGTACTTC.